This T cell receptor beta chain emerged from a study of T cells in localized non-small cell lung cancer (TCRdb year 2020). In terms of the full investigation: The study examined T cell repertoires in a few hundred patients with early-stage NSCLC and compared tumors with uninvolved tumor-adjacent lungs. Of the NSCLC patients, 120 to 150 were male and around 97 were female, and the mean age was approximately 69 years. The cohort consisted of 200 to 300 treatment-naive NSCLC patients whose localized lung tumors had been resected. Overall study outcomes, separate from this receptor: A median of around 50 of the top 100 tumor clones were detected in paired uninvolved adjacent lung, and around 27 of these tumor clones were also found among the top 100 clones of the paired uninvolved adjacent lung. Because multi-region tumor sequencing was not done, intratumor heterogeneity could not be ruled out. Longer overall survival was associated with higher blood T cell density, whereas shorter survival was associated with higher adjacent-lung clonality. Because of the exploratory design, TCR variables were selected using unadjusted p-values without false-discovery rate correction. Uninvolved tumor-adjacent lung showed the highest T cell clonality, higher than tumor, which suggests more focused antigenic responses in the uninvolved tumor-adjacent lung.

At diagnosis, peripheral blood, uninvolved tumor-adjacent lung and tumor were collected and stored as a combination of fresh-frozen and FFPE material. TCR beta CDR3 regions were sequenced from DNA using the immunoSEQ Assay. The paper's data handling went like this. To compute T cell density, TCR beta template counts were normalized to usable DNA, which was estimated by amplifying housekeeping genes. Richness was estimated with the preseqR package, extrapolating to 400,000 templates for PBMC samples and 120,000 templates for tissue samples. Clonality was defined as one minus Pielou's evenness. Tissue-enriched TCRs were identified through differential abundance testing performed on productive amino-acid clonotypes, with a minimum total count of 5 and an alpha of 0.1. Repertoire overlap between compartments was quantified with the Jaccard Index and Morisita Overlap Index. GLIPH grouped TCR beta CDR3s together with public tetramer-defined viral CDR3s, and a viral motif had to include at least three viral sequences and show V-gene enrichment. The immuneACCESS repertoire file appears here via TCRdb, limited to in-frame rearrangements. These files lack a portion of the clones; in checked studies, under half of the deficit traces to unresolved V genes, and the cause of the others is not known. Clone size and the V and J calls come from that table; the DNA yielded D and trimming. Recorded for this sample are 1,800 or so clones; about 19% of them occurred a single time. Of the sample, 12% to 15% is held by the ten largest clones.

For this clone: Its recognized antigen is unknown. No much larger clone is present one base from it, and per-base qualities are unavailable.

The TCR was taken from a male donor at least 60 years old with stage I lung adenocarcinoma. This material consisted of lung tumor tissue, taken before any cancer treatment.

The CDR3 protein: CASFPGGSYNEQFF. The sequenced DNA is TGCGCCAGCTTCCCCGGGGGGTCCTACAATGAGCAGTTCTTC. The chain employs TRBV5-1 and TRBJ2-1; 7 bases in the junction line up with TRBD2. From V the trimming removes 7 bases and from J it removes 1 base, while the gene matches leave 5 bases of the junction unaccounted for. Per the germline V gene, SGHRS is the CDR1 and YFSETQ is the CDR2. Measured from the cysteine to the phenylalanine, the CDR3 is 14 residues long. Kept here is only the CDR3 DNA, which spans 42 bases and is read in frame from base 1.